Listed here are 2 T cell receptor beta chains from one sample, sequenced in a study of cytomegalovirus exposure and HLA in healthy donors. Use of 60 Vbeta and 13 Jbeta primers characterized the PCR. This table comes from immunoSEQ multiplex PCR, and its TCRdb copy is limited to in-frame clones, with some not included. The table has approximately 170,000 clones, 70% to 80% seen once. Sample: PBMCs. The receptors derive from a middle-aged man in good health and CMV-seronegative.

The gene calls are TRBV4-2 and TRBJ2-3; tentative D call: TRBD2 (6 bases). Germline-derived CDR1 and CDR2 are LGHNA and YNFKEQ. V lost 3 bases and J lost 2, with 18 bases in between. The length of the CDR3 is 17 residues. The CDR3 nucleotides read TGTGCCAGCAGCCAGCGAGGGTCCGGGAGCCCCACAGATACGCAGTATTTT. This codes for CASSQRGSGSPTDTQYF.

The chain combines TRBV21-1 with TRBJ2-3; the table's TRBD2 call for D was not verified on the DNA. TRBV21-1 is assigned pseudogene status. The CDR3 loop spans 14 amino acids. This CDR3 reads CASGTSVYTDTQYF. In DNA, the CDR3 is TGTGCCAGCGGGACTAGCGTATACACAGATACGCAGTATTTT.